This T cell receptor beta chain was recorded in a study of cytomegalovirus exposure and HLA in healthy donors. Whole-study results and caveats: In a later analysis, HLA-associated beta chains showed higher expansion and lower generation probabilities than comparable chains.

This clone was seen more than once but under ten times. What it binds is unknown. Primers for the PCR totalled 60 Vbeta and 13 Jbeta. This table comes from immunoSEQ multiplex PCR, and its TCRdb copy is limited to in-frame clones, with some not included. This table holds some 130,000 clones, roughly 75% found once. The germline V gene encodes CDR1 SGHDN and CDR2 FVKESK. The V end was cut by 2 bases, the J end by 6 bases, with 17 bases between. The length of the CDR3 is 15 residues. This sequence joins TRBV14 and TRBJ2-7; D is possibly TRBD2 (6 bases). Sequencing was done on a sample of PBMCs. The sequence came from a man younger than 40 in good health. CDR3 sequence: CASSQTRGFRTEQYF. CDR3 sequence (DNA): TGTGCCAGCAGCCAAACGCGGGGTTTCCGCACCGAGCAGTACTTC.